Listed here are 28 T cell receptor beta chains from one sample, sequenced in a study of regulatory T cells in long-lasting Graves disease. Stated time point: newly diagnosed GD, antithyroid drugs for less than 3 months. PBMCs provided the RNA from which the TCR library was made. According to the study, TCR beta libraries were built with iRepertoire HTBI primers and CDR3-region Arm-PCR. TCRdb re-called the multiplex PCR reads through MiXCR, storing one row per CDR3 protein. The sample yields 400,000 to 500,000 distinct CDR3 sequences, 15% to 20% seen once. The data also belong to a second study, concerning T cells in Graves' hyperthyroidism and ophthalmopathy.

The material sequenced was peripheral blood mononuclear cells (PBMCs), taken at new diagnosis, from a patient treated with antithyroid drugs. These receptors were taken from a young woman with Graves disease.

Worth noting for this clonotype: This may be a read error: a much more frequent sequence differs by one nucleotide. The chain links TRBV18 to TRBJ2-1; 11 bases are a match to TRBD2. Germline values: CDR1 KGHSH, CDR2 LQKENI. CDR3 size: 16 residues. For the CDR3, the DNA is TGTGCCAGCTCACTCCCACTAGCGGGGGCTTACAAGGAGCAGTTCTTC. Protein product: CASSLPLAGAYKEQFF.

This clonotype appeared many times. The CDR3, as DNA: TGTGCCAGCACCCTTAATGCGGGAGGTACAGATACGCAGTATTTT. Translating it yields CASTLNAGGTDTQYF. V usage is TRBV7-2 and J usage is TRBJ2-3, with 8 bases lining up with TRBD2. The CDR3 length is 15 residues. Unmatched junction bases numbered 9, after V lost 7 bases and J lost 3 bases. Germline assignment: CDR1 SGHTA and CDR2 FQGNSA.

This clonotype came up a few times. V is TRBV29-1 and J is TRBJ2-1; 8 bases line up with TRBD2. The J segment lost 8 bases and the V segment lost 3 bases, leaving 6 bases of the junction unmatched. CDR1 is SQVTM and CDR2 is ANQGSEA in the germline V gene. CDR3 length: 13 amino acids. The CDR3 DNA reads as TGCAGCGTTGATAAGACTAGCGCGGATGAGCAGTTCTTC. Its protein is CSVDKTSADEQFF.

This clonotype was counted ten times or more. V gene TRBV20-1 combines with J gene TRBJ2-7; 8 bases match TRBD2. Germline CDR1 is DFQATT and CDR2 is SNEGSKA (reference sequence). This CDR3 has 17 residues. V shed 0 bases, J shed 6 bases, and the junction held 16 bases outside the gene matches. The CDR3 sequence: CSARDLRLQRELLEQYF. The CDR3 nucleotides are TGCAGTGCTAGAGACCTCAGGTTACAGCGGGAGTTACTCGAGCAGTACTTC.

This clonotype turned up a few times. V gene TRBV5-1 combines with J gene TRBJ2-3, with 9 bases matching TRBD1. Germline loops: CDR1 SGHRS, CDR2 YFSETQ. The CDR3 loop spans 15 amino acids. V lost 0 bases to trimming and J lost 4 bases; unmatched junction nucleotides: 3. The CDR3 coding sequence is TGCGCCAGCAGCTTGGGGGACAGGGAAGCAGATACGCAGTATTTT. Translation gives CASSLGDREADTQYF.

The V gene is TRBV2, the J gene TRBJ1-5; D is unresolved. V lost 3 bases to trimming and J lost 9 bases, with 15 bases between them. The length of the CDR3 is 14 residues. Germline lookup yields CDR1 SNHLY and CDR2 FYNNEI. The CDR3 bases are TGTGCCAGCAGTGACGGCAGGCACCATCCGCCCCAGCATTTT. This gives the protein CASSDGRHHPPQHF.

This clonotype was counted once. The rearrangement joins TRBV9 to TRBJ2-7, with 9 bases matching TRBD2. This CDR3 is 15 amino acids long. V shed 0 bases, J shed 3 bases, and the junction held 4 bases outside the gene matches. Germline lookup yields CDR1 SGDLS and CDR2 YYNGEE. The CDR3 sequence: CASSVGREGNYEQYF. As DNA, the CDR3 is TGTGCCAGCAGCGTAGGGCGGGAGGGTAACTACGAGCAGTACTTC. Drawing the rest from reference TRBV9 and TRBJ2-7, the complete variable domain is DSGVTQTPKHLITATGQRVTLRCSPRSGDLSVYWYQQSLDQGLQFLIQYYNGEERAKGNILERFSAQQFPDLHSELNLSSLELGDSALYFCASSVGREGNYEQYFGPGTRLTVT.

Ten or more counts support this clonotype. The DNA of the CDR3 is TGTGCCAGCAGCTTGCGGCACGTCAAAGGAGGTTCTTACAATGAGCAGTTCTTC. Its translation is CASSLRHVKGGSYNEQFF. This sequence joins TRBV11-2 and TRBJ2-1, with D perhaps TRBD2 (5 bases). The CDR3 extends over 18 amino acids. Germline lookup yields CDR1 SGHAT and CDR2 FQNNGV. Trimming stripped 3 bases from V and 4 bases from J, with 22 bases between.

The CDR3 reads CASSSQRQHTDTQYF. CDR3 sequence (DNA): TGTGCCAGCAGTTCCCAGAGACAGCACACAGATACGCAGTATTTT. The genes are TRBV6-2 or TRBV6-3 and TRBJ2-3; D is perhaps TRBD1 (5 bases). The V end was cut by 4 bases, the J end by 2 bases, with 13 bases between. The CDR3 sequence is 15 residues long. The germline V gene has CDR1 MNHEY and CDR2 SVGEGT.

This clonotype was seen at least ten times. The rearrangement links TRBV3-1 to TRBJ1-2; weak D call: TRBD1 (6 bases). V dropped 1 base and J dropped 8 bases, with 14 bases sitting between them. The CDR3 sequence is 14 residues long. Germline loops: CDR1 LGHDT, CDR2 YNNKEL (reference sequence). CDR3 bases: TGTGCCAGCAGCCAAGCCCCCAGGACAGCCGGCTACACCTTC. As protein: CASSQAPRTAGYTF.

The rearrangement joins TRBV5-6 to TRBJ2-3, with 7 bases identical to TRBD2. The germline gives CDR1 SGHDT, CDR2 YYEEEE. Losses at the gene ends were 7 bases for V and 3 bases for J; bases not matched to a gene: 5. There are 13 residues in the CDR3. CDR3 sequence reads: CASALGGTDTQYF. CDR3 DNA sequence: TGTGCCAGCGCCCTGGGGGGGACAGATACGCAGTATTTT.

This clonotype occurred many times. V is TRBV28 and J is TRBJ2-5, with 10 nucleotides matching TRBD1. Germline V CDR1 and CDR2: MDHEN, SYDVKM. Trimming cost V 6 bases and J 2 bases; bases outside gene matches: 9. The CDR3 runs to 16 residues. The CDR3 is CASSSGTGVSQETQYF. CDR3 coding DNA: TGTGCCAGCAGCTCCGGGACAGGGGTGTCTCAAGAGACCCAGTACTTC.

This clonotype was picked up a small number of times. The chain combines TRBV4-1 with TRBJ1-4; D uncertain. Germline lookup yields CDR1 MGHRA and CDR2 YSYEKL. This CDR3 comprises 12 residues. The ends were cut back, 3 bases at V and 5 bases at J, with 4 bases in the middle. The CDR3 coding sequence is TGCGCCAGCAGCCACTCCAATGAAAAACTGTTTTTT. Its translation is CASSHSNEKLFF.

Comments on this clonotype: This sequence is one base from a far larger clone and is likely a read error. The gene calls are TRBV28 and TRBJ2-7; the match to TRBD2 covers 7 bases. V dropped 4 bases and J dropped 7; count of bases not matched to a gene: 13. The CDR3 consists of 15 residues. Looked up from germline, CDR1 is MDHEN and CDR2 is SYDVKM. CDR3 bases: TGTGCCAGCAGTTCTCGAATGGCGGGAGACTGGGAGCAGTACTTC. This encodes CASSSRMAGDWEQYF.

The chain is built from TRBV11-2 and TRBJ2-1; 9 bases fit TRBD2. The CDR3 has 16 amino acids. Germline-derived CDR1 and CDR2 are SGHAT and FQNNGV. J gave up 6 bases and V 1 base, and 7 bases lay outside the gene matches. This chain's CDR3 is CASSLGLAGFGNEQFF. The CDR3 DNA follows: TGTGCCAGCAGCTTAGGGCTAGCGGGGTTCGGCAATGAGCAGTTCTTC.

This clonotype showed up many times. The chain employs TRBV3-1 and TRBJ1-1, with 8 nucleotides matching TRBD1. Unmatched junction bases numbered 2, after V lost 4 bases and J lost 1 base. Per germline, CDR1 LGHDT and CDR2 YNNKEL (reference sequence). This CDR3 has 14 amino acids. The CDR3 DNA is TGTGCCAGCAGCCGGACAGGGCAGAACACTGAAGCTTTCTTT. Protein sequence: CASSRTGQNTEAFF.

V and J are TRBV20-1 and TRBJ2-7, with TRBD2 matching over 7 bases. V was pared by 4 bases and J by 4 bases, with 13 bases of the junction left unmatched. This CDR3 has 15 amino acids. CDR1 and CDR2 (germline): DFQATT, SNEGSKA (reference sequence). The DNA of the CDR3 is TGCAGTGCTATAAAAAGGGGCGGGAGTCAATACGAGCAGTACTTC. It yields the protein CSAIKRGGSQYEQYF.

This sequence joins TRBV7-3 and TRBJ2-3, with D perhaps given as TRBD1 or TRBD2 (6 bases each). Trimming took off 2 bases at V and 3 bases at J, with 18 bases between the two ends. The V gene's germline CDR1 is SGHTA and CDR2 FQGTGA. CDR3 length equals 17 residues. CDR3 in amino acids: CASSLGGTWHGTDTQYF. The DNA of the CDR3 is TGTGCCAGCAGCTTAGGAGGGACATGGCATGGGACAGATACGCAGTATTTT.

The chain uses TRBV29-1 and TRBJ2-7, with 12 bases lining up with TRBD2. With V trimmed by 4 bases and J by 5 bases, 9 bases remained unmatched. CDR1 and CDR2 (germline): SQVTM, ANQGSEA. The CDR3 extends over 15 amino acids. Written as DNA, the CDR3 is TGCAGCGTTGCCCCGCGACTAGCGGGAGACCACGAGCAGTACTTC. Translated: CSVAPRLAGDHEQYF.

The V call is TRBV29-1, the J call TRBJ2-3; 11 bases map to TRBD2. Matching the DNA end better, TRBJ2-5 makes the J call doubtful. The CDR3 covers 15 residues. Germline V CDR1 and CDR2: SQVTM, ANQGSEA. CDR3 in amino acids: CSVEVLAGVPETQYF. Here the CDR3 DNA reads TGCAGCGTTGAAGTACTAGCGGGAGTTCCAGAGACCCAGTACTTC.

This clonotype was seen at least ten times. The chain uses TRBV11-2 and TRBJ2-1; D not certain. The CDR3 sequence is 14 residues long. V lost 3 bases and J lost 2, with 8 bases in between. Germline loops: CDR1 SGHAT, CDR2 FQNNGV. The CDR3, as DNA: TGTGCCAGCAGCTTCGAGCTGGCCTACAATGAGCAGTTCTTC. It is translated as CASSFELAYNEQFF. The full variable domain, completed using reference TRBV11-2 and TRBJ2-1, is EAGVAQSPRYKIIEKRQSVAFWCNPISGHATLYWYQQILGQGPKLLIQFQNNGVVDDSQLPKDRFSAERLKGVDSTLKIQPAKLEDSAVYLCASSFELAYNEQFFGPGTRLTVL.

This clonotype was counted ten times or more. The chain joins TRBV3-1 to TRBJ2-7; no reliable D call. The V gene lost 0 bases and the J gene lost 1 base, with 7 bases spanning the gap. Germline V gene sequence: CDR1 LGHDT, CDR2 YNNKEL (reference sequence). The CDR3 consists of 14 residues. CDR3: CASSQDAQSYEQYF. Written as DNA, the CDR3 is TGTGCCAGCAGCCAAGATGCCCAGTCCTACGAGCAGTACTTC.

In its sample, this clonotype was seen many times. The chain combines TRBV7-2 with TRBJ2-1; 9 bases are a match to TRBD2. Germline V gene sequence: CDR1 SGHTA, CDR2 FQGNSA. Germline trimming cut 5 bases from V and 5 bases from J; bases unmatched to any gene: 10. The CDR3 has 16 residues. The chain's CDR3 is CASSASPGLADNEQFF. The CDR3 region has the DNA TGTGCCAGCAGCGCCTCACCGGGACTAGCAGACAATGAGCAGTTCTTC.

The genes are TRBV18 and TRBJ2-5; D gene uncertain. The V end was cut by 0 bases, the J end by 1 base, with 6 bases between. CDR3 length equals 14 residues. Per germline, CDR1 KGHSH and CDR2 LQKENI. This CDR3 is CASSPPALQETQYF. The CDR3 bases are TGTGCCAGCTCACCACCGGCCCTCCAAGAGACCCAGTACTTC.

As regards this clonotype: Just one base apart from a much larger clone, this may be a read error. The chain uses TRBV3-1 and TRBJ2-1; D is possibly TRBD1 (6 bases). The tail of the sequence fits TRBJ2-5 better, so the J call may be wrong. The CDR3 length is 13 residues. Germline V CDR1 and CDR2: LGHDT, YNNKEL (reference sequence). The CDR3 DNA is TGTGCCAGCAGCCGGACAGCTCGAGAGACCCAGTACTTC. It codes for CASSRTARETQYF.

Concerning this clonotype: Its ends do not fully match the called genes, so a read error is possible. The V gene is TRBV9, the J gene TRBJ2-7, with 7 bases identical to TRBD1. The CDR3 sequence is 16 residues long. Germline lookup yields CDR1 SGDLS and CDR2 YYNGEE. Here the CDR3 reads CASSVVSTGLLYEQYF. The CDR3 DNA reads TGTGCCAGCAGCGTAGTCTCGACAGGGCTCCTCTACGAACAGTACTTC.

The table lists this clonotype with many counts. This chain connects TRBV6-1 to TRBJ1-2; perhaps TRBD1 as D (6 bases). Trimming removed 6 bases at V and 3 bases at J, with 14 bases between. Germline lookup yields CDR1 MNHNS and CDR2 SASEGT. The length of the CDR3 is 14 residues. This CDR3 reads CASRETGGDYGYTF. CDR3 nucleotide sequence: TGTGCCAGCAGAGAGACAGGAGGGGACTATGGCTACACCTTC.

This clonotype was seen many times. CDR3 region: CATSDSFFEQFF. The CDR3 region has the DNA TGTGCCACCAGTGACTCCTTTTTCGAGCAGTTCTTC. This chain uses TRBV24-1 with TRBJ2-1; D is unclear. The CDR3 totals 12 residues. Germline V gene data show CDR1 as KGHDR and CDR2 as SFDVKD. The V end was cut by 4 bases, the J end by 10 bases, with 10 bases between.